These 12 T cell receptor beta chains originate from one sample sequenced in a study of shared clonotypes between healthy human individuals. Method: immunoSEQ multiplex PCR; TCRdb's copy keeps in-frame clones and lacks some. The data hold about 600,000 clones, with around 77% observed a single time. Sequencing was performed on PBMCs. Receptors were obtained from a middle-aged woman in good health. Some clones in this sample may be carry-over from other donors' samples.

The chain has TRBV5-6 and TRBJ2-1, with a possible D match to TRBD2 (5 bases). V lost 5 bases, J lost 3 bases, and 15 bases lay in between. The CDR3 spans 15 residues. Germline values: CDR1 SGHDT, CDR2 YYEEEE. CDR3 in amino acids: CASRRTRKDYNEQFF. The DNA for the CDR3 is TGTGCCAGCAGACGCACTAGGAAGGACTACAATGAGCAGTTCTTC.

Concerning this clone itself: The sample has other DNA sequences that encode this CDR3 too. The gene calls are TRBV7-3 and TRBJ2-1, with D maybe TRBD2 (5 bases). Germline CDR1 reads SGHTA; CDR2 reads FQGTGA. V lost 4 bases and J 10 bases, leaving 8 bases between the germline ends. The CDR3 extends over 11 amino acids. CDR3 nucleotide sequence: TGTGCCAGCAGCTCCGGCGGGGAGCAGTTCTTC. It is translated as CASSSGGEQFF.

Only a few counts were recorded for this clone. This chain links TRBV6-6 with TRBJ2-2; no firm D call. Germline values: CDR1 MNHNY, CDR2 SVGAGI (reference sequence). V lost 0 bases to trimming and J lost 5 bases, with 10 bases between them. This CDR3 spans 15 amino acids. CDR3 loop: CASSYSFRSTGELFF. The CDR3, as DNA: TGTGCCAGCAGTTACTCGTTTAGATCTACCGGGGAGCTGTTTTTT.

The chain recombines TRBV4-1 with TRBJ2-7; no clear D gene. Germline lookup yields CDR1 MGHRA and CDR2 YSYEKL. This CDR3 spans 14 amino acids. Trimming removed 1 base from V and 3 bases from J, with 10 bases in between. The chain's CDR3 is CASSQGYRLYEQYF. The CDR3 nucleotides read TGCGCCAGCAGCCAAGGATACCGACTCTACGAGCAGTACTTC.

J is TRBJ2-1 and V is TRBV9, with TRBD2 as a possible D gene (6 bases). V lost 0 bases, J lost 7 bases, and 14 bases lay in between. The CDR3 covers 15 residues. Germline V CDR1 and CDR2: SGDLS, YYNGEE. CDR3 loop: CASSVGAGTANEQFF. CDR3 DNA sequence: TGTGCCAGCAGCGTAGGGGCGGGGACGGCAAATGAGCAGTTCTTC.

The V gene is TRBV29-1, the J gene TRBJ2-1; D is possibly TRBD1 (5 bases). The germline V and J ends were trimmed by 2 bases and 5 bases, with 10 bases remaining between them. This CDR3 region has 13 residues. Germline CDR1 reads SQVTM; CDR2 reads ANQGSEA. The CDR3 here is CSVEMTANNEQFF. As DNA, the CDR3 is TGCAGCGTTGAAATGACAGCGAACAATGAGCAGTTCTTC.

This clone was detected only once. The chain recombines TRBV28 with TRBJ2-7; possible D gene TRBD1, 5 bases. From germline, CDR1 is MDHEN and CDR2 SYDVKM. V shed 2 bases and J shed 2 bases, with 10 bases lying between them. CDR3 length: 14 residues. CDR3 nucleotides: TGTGCCAGCAGTTTAAGGGGCCCCACCTACGAGCAGTACTTC. The encoded protein is CASSLRGPTYEQYF.

Turning to this clone: This probably arose from a read error, given a far larger clone one base away. The chain links TRBV27 to TRBJ1-4; TRBD1 is a possible D gene (6 bases). This CDR3 has 14 residues. V lost 5 bases, J lost 4 bases, and 11 bases lay in between. In germline, CDR1 is MNHEY, CDR2 SMNVEV (reference sequence). CDR3 nucleotides: TGTGCCAGCAGTATAGCGGACAGTAATGAAAAACTGTTTTTT. It is translated as CASSIADSNEKLFF.

The count of this clone is one. The J gene is TRBJ2-1, the V gene TRBV27; D is possibly TRBD2 (5 bases). The germline V gene has CDR1 MNHEY and CDR2 SMNVEV (reference sequence). Trimming stripped 3 bases from V and 7 bases from J, with 19 bases between. CDR3 length: 16 residues. The chain's CDR3 is CASSFRADLVWNEQFF. Written as DNA, the CDR3 is TGTGCCAGCAGTTTTAGAGCGGATCTGGTCTGGAATGAGCAGTTCTTC.

The chain joins TRBV2 to TRBJ1-5; weak D call: TRBD1 (6 bases). Germline assignment: CDR1 SNHLY and CDR2 FYNNEI. V dropped 7 bases and J dropped 7 bases, with 14 bases sitting between them. This CDR3 has 13 residues. As DNA, the CDR3 is TGTGCCAGCACCGACAGGTCGAAACAGCCCCAGCATTTT. Protein sequence: CASTDRSKQPQHF.

The chain recombines TRBV7-6 with TRBJ2-7; TRBD1 aligns across 8 bases. CDR3 length: 15 residues. Unmatched junction bases numbered 6, after V lost 1 base and J lost 4 bases. In germline, CDR1 is SGHVS, CDR2 FNYEAQ. The CDR3 region is CASSLGQGAGYEQYF. CDR3 in DNA: TGTGCCAGCAGCTTAGGGCAGGGGGCGGGATACGAGCAGTACTTC.

This clone was seen just once. CDR3 amino acids: CASSQKDSYNEQFF. The CDR3 DNA sequence: TGCGCCAGCAGCCAAAAGGACAGTTACAATGAGCAGTTCTTC. The chain uses TRBV4-1 and TRBJ2-1, with a weak D call TRBD1 (6 bases). The CDR3 runs to 14 residues. The ends were cut back, 2 bases at V and 4 bases at J, with 9 bases in the middle. Germline V CDR1 and CDR2: MGHRA, YSYEKL.